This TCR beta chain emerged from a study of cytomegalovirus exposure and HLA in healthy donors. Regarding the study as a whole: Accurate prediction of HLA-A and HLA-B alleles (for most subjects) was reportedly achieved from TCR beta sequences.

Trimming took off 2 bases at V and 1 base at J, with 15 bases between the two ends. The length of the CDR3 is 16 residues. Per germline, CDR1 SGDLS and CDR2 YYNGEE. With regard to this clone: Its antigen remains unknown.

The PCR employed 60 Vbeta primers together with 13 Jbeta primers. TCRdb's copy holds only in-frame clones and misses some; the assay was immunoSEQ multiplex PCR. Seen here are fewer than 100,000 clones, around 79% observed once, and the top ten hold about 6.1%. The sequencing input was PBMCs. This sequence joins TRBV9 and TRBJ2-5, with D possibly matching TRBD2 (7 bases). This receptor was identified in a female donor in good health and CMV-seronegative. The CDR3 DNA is TGTGCCAGCAGCGTCTCGACTAGCAGGGGCCAAGAGACCCAGTACTTC. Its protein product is CASSVSTSRGQETQYF.